This section outlines one T cell receptor (beta chain) sequence together with its context. What it binds is unknown. The libraries of TRB cDNA were constructed through 5' RACE using UMI labels. After re-calling the 5' RACE reads, TCRdb lists one entry per CDR3 protein, DNA absent. The table lists some 61,000 distinct CDR3 sequences, with 4.3% in the top ten. The data were taken from a study of CXCR3-negative and CXCR3-positive naive CD8 T cells. The CDR3 is 14 amino acids. Germline V gene sequence: CDR1 SGHRS, CDR2 YFSETQ. Findings and limits, study-wide: With respect to TRBV-TRBJ usage, naive CXCR3-negative and CXCR3-positive cells were similar; memory differed. High diversity, comparable across both naive subsets, contrasted with much lower diversity in memory CD8+ cells.

Sequencing was done on a sample of naive CXCR3- CD8+ T cells from blood. Subset denoted: CD45RO-CCR7+CD27+CD95- naive CD8+ T cells lacking CXCR3 (TNR3-). The clonotype comes from a human donor in good health. Some clones in this sample may be carry-over from other donors' samples. The rearrangement joins TRBV5-1 to TRBJ2-7. CDR3 sequence: CASSLDVWGYEQYF.